What follows are 27 T cell receptor beta chains derived from one specimen sequenced in a study of T cells in Graves' hyperthyroidism and ophthalmopathy. The CDR3 regions of TCR beta were amplified from RNA transcripts. Initially, a first-round RT-PCR of the TCR CDR3 employed the HTBI primer set. TCRdb redid the calling of the multiplex PCR reads with MiXCR, one entry per CDR3 protein. This sample carries about 95,000 distinct CDR3 sequences, 35% to 50% of them seen once, and the ten largest clones take roughly a tenth. Sequencing was carried out using peripheral blood or thyroid tissue (not recorded which). These receptor sequences come from a woman younger than 45 with Graves' hyperthyroidism.

CDR3 coding DNA: TGTGCCAGCAGCTTGCCCTACTACTTCACCCAAGAGACCCAGTACTTC. Translated, it gives CASSLPYYFTQETQYF. This chain joins TRBV7-8 and TRBJ2-5; D not resolved. There are 16 residues in the CDR3. Germline V CDR1 and CDR2: SGHVS, FQNEAQ. The germline V and J ends were trimmed by 3 bases and 1 base, with 15 bases remaining between them. Variable domain in full (rest from reference TRBV7-8 and TRBJ2-5): GAGVSQSPRYKVAKRGQDVALRCDPISGHVSLFWYQQALGQGPEFLTYFQNEAQLDKSGLPSDRFFAERPEGSVSTLKIQRTQQEDSAVYLCASSLPYYFTQETQYFGPGTRLLVL.

This clonotype was observed many times. V is TRBV28 and J is TRBJ2-5; D gene unclear. The CDR3 runs 11 residues. Between the trimmed V and J ends, which lost 3 bases and 4 bases, there was a span of 3 bases. Germline V gene sequence: CDR1 MDHEN, CDR2 SYDVKM. The CDR3 DNA follows: TGTGCCAGCAGTTTCAGAGAGACCCAGTACTTC. As protein: CASSFRETQYF.

This chain joins TRBV4-1 and TRBJ2-5; 7 bases map to TRBD1. This CDR3 has 14 amino acids. CDR1 and CDR2 from the germline V gene are MGHRA and YSYEKL. V was clipped by 1 base and J by 1 base; unmatched bases: 0. CDR3 coding DNA: TGCGCCAGCAGCCAAGGGGACAGCCAAGAGACCCAGTACTTC. This encodes CASSQGDSQETQYF.

This clonotype appeared many times. This chain connects TRBV20-1 to TRBJ1-1, with D perhaps TRBD1 (5 bases). Germline CDR1 reads DFQATT; CDR2 reads SNEGSKA (reference sequence). The V and J ends lost 6 bases and 0 bases respectively, with 17 bases between them. CDR3 length: 15 residues. CDR3 sequence (DNA): TGCAGTGCGAACAGCCTGGGGGACCTGAACACTGAAGCTTTCTTT. This sequence encodes CSANSLGDLNTEAFF.

This clonotype has ten or more counts. The CDR3 nucleotides read TGCAGTGCTCACAGGGATTATAATTCACCCCTCCACTTT. This sequence encodes CSAHRDYNSPLHF. V usage is TRBV20-1 and J usage is TRBJ1-6, with D possibly being TRBD1 (6 bases). The length of the CDR3 is 13 residues. The germline V gene has CDR1 DFQATT and CDR2 SNEGSKA (reference sequence). Trimming pared 5 bases from V and 4 bases from J, leaving 9 bases between.

This chain joins TRBV24-1 and TRBJ2-3, with D unclear. Trimming pared 4 bases from V and 6 bases from J, leaving 7 bases between. CDR1 and CDR2 from the germline V gene are KGHDR and SFDVKD. The CDR3 has 12 residues. The CDR3 region has the DNA TGTGCCACCAGTGACCGCAGGGATACGCAGTATTTT. This gives the protein CATSDRRDTQYF.

This clonotype came up many times. The rearrangement uses TRBV6-5 and TRBJ1-1; 9 nucleotides match TRBD1. The V gene end was trimmed by 5 bases and the J gene end by 1 base; junction bases not matched to a gene: 2. CDR1 is MNHEY, CDR2 SVGAGI, per germline. The CDR3 totals 14 residues. This CDR3 reads CASSPTGGNTEAFF. CDR3 DNA: TGTGCCAGCAGTCCGACAGGGGGGAACACTGAAGCTTTCTTT.

This clonotype has ten or more counts. V usage is TRBV28 and J usage is TRBJ1-1; the D gene is possibly TRBD1 (6 bases). Germline values: CDR1 MDHEN, CDR2 SYDVKM. CDR3 length: 14 amino acids. V shed 8 bases and J shed 0 bases, with 13 bases lying between them. The CDR3 DNA follows: TGTGCCAGCTTGGACAGAGCCATGAACACTGAAGCTTTCTTT. Translating it yields CASLDRAMNTEAFF.

As to this clonotype: One end of the junction is discordant with germline, which a read error may explain. This chain uses TRBV10-3 with TRBJ1-3; D possibly corresponds to TRBD1 (5 bases). Germline loops: CDR1 ENHRY, CDR2 SYGVKD. CDR3 length equals 17 residues. The CDR3 DNA sequence: TGTGCCACACGGGACGGATCGTTTCTGAGGTCTGGAAACACCATGTATTTC. Translating it yields CATRDGSFLRSGNTMYF.

This clonotype was counted ten times or more. This rearrangement joins TRBV14 to TRBJ1-5, with D hard to call. Trimming removed 1 base from V and 4 bases from J, with 5 bases in between. This CDR3 comprises 13 residues. Germline V lookup: CDR1 SGHDN, CDR2 FVKESK. The CDR3 region is CASSQGWNQPQHF. The CDR3 bases are TGTGCCAGCAGCCAAGGCTGGAATCAGCCCCAGCATTTT.

There are many counts of this clonotype. V is TRBV7-9 and J is TRBJ1-4; D gene unclear. The germline gives CDR1 SEHNR, CDR2 FQNEAQ (reference sequence). Trimming removed 3 bases from V and 3 bases from J, with 11 bases in between. This CDR3 comprises 15 residues. The CDR3 coding sequence is TGTGCCAGCAGCTTTTACCGCTGGGCTAATGAAAAACTGTTTTTT. This gives the protein CASSFYRWANEKLFF. The variable domain in full, with the rest retrieved from reference TRBV7-9 and TRBJ1-4, is DTGVSQNPRHKITKRGQNVTFRCDPISEHNRLYWYRQTLGQGPEFLTYFQNEAQLEKSRLLSDRFSAERPKGSFSTLEIQRTEQGDSAMYLCASSFYRWANEKLFFGSGTQLSVL.

The CDR3 region has the DNA TGTGCCAGCAGCGTACCCCTCCAGGGACAGTACTTC. Its protein is CASSVPLQGQYF. The genes are TRBV9 and TRBJ2-5, with D maybe TRBD1 (5 bases). The germline V gene has CDR1 SGDLS and CDR2 YYNGEE. Trimming cost V 1 base and J 11 bases, with 12 bases left between them. There are 12 residues in the CDR3.

At least ten counts were recorded for this clonotype. The rearrangement links TRBV19 to TRBJ1-2; 7 bases align to TRBD1. V shed 5 bases and J 2 bases; nucleotides not matched to a gene: 5. Germline V gene sequence: CDR1 LNHDA, CDR2 SQIVND (reference sequence). The CDR3 sequence is 14 residues long. CDR3 residues: CASSSDRANYGYTF. CDR3 in DNA: TGTGCCAGTAGTTCCGACAGGGCGAACTATGGCTACACCTTC.

Concerning this clonotype: A junction end diverges from the germline sequence, so it may reflect a read error. This chain connects TRBV11-2 to TRBJ2-5; 8 bases align to TRBD1. This CDR3 spans 11 amino acids. The germline CDR1 and CDR2 sequences are SGHAT and FQNNGV. The chain's CDR3 is CASGQGETQYF. CDR3 nucleotides: TGTGCCAGCGGACAGGGAGAGACTCAGTACTTC.

The genes are TRBV7-2 and TRBJ2-7; 8 bases map to TRBD2. J was trimmed by 6 bases and V by 6 bases; bases with no gene match: 10. The CDR3 totals 14 residues. Germline CDR1 reads SGHTA; CDR2 reads FQGNSA. The CDR3 is CASRRSSGTREQYF. The CDR3 nucleotides are TGTGCCAGCAGGCGGAGTAGCGGGACACGCGAGCAGTACTTC.

This clonotype was found many times. The chain combines TRBV20-1 with TRBJ2-7; tentatively, D is TRBD2 (6 bases). The CDR3 runs 16 residues. Germline V gene data show CDR1 as DFQATT and CDR2 as SNEGSKA (reference sequence). V shed 1 base and J shed 3 bases, with 19 bases lying between them. CDR3 protein: CSARAGKGLEYYEQYF. The CDR3 nucleotides read TGCAGTGCTAGAGCCGGAAAGGGACTTGAATACTACGAGCAGTACTTC.

This clonotype was detected once. Mismatch with germline at one junction end may stem from a read error. The chain links TRBV2 to TRBJ1-4, with D unresolved. Per the germline V gene, CDR1 is SNHLY and CDR2 is FYNNEI. This CDR3 is 14 amino acids long. The CDR3 DNA reads TGTGCCAGCAGTGTGGCGCGACCAGATGAAAAACTGCTTTTT. Protein: CASSVARPDEKLLF.

The chain couples TRBV7-3 to TRBJ2-2; tentative D call: TRBD1 (6 bases). This CDR3 comprises 17 residues. V was clipped by 5 bases and J by 5 bases, with 21 bases between them. Germline V gives CDR1 SGHTA, CDR2 FQGTGA. The CDR3 nucleotides read TGTGCCAGCAGCCCCTTCGGGGTAGCAGGGGAGACCGGGGAGCTGTTTTTT. This gives the protein CASSPFGVAGETGELFF. The full variable domain, rest sourced from reference TRBV7-3 and TRBJ2-2, is GAGVSQTPSNKVTEKGKYVELRCDPISGHTALYWYRQSLGQGPEFLIYFQGTGAADDSGLPNDRFFAVRPEGSVSTLKIQRTERGDSAVYLCASSPFGVAGETGELFFGEGSRLTVL.

This clonotype has at least ten counts. The chain carries TRBV24-1 and TRBJ2-7; 8 bases fit TRBD1. The V gene end was trimmed by 8 bases and the J gene end by 2 bases; junction bases not matched to a gene: 10. In germline, CDR1 is KGHDR, CDR2 SFDVKD. The CDR3 spans 15 residues. The CDR3 loop is CATNPAGQATYEQYF. The CDR3 DNA follows: TGTGCCACCAATCCCGCGGGACAGGCAACCTACGAGCAGTACTTC.

The count of this clonotype is one. The chain has TRBV29-1 and TRBJ2-7; 8 bases fit TRBD1. The CDR3 length is 12 residues. J gave up 2 bases and V 8 bases, and 5 bases lay outside the gene matches. Germline V gene data show CDR1 as SQVTM and CDR2 as ANQGSEA. The CDR3 loop reads CSSRDRTYEQYF. The DNA of the CDR3 is TGCAGCTCAAGGGACAGGACCTACGAGCAGTACTTC.

About this clonotype: A read error is possible here, since a much larger clone lies one base away. The J gene is TRBJ1-1, the V gene TRBV24-1, with D possibly being TRBD1 (5 bases). The V gene's germline CDR1 is KGHDR and CDR2 SFDVKD. This CDR3 is built from 14 residues. Trimming cost V 2 bases and J 1 base, with 7 bases left between them. CDR3 in DNA: TGTGCCACCAGTGATTGGGACCGGAACACTGAAGCTTTCTTT. It translates to CATSDWDRNTEAFF.

The chain joins TRBV7-2 to TRBJ2-3, with TRBD2 matching over 15 bases. The CDR3 is 20 residues long. Trimming took 4 bases from V and 4 from J; bases not matched to a gene: 15. Germline CDR1 and CDR2: SGHTA and FQGNSA. The CDR3 region is CASSSGLAGGPSQRADTQYF. In DNA, the CDR3 is TGTGCCAGCAGCTCCGGACTAGCGGGAGGGCCGTCCCAGCGGGCAGATACGCAGTATTTT.

V and J are TRBV7-2 and TRBJ1-1, with unresolved D. This CDR3 has 13 residues. The germline V gene encodes CDR1 SGHTA and CDR2 FQGNSA. Trimming cost V 2 bases and J 8 bases, with 12 bases left between them. The CDR3 region has the DNA TGTGCCAGCAGCTTAACGGATATCTCCGAAGCTTTCTTT. Its protein product is CASSLTDISEAFF.

This rearrangement joins TRBV11-2 to TRBJ2-7; D is possibly TRBD1 (6 bases). Per germline, CDR1 SGHAT and CDR2 FQNNGV. The germline V and J ends were trimmed by 5 bases and 7 bases, with 12 bases remaining between them. The CDR3 sequence is 12 residues long. The DNA of the CDR3 is TGTGCCAGCAGCGCGCAGGGGATTGAGCAGTACTTC. It yields the protein CASSAQGIEQYF.

On this clonotype itself: One end of the junction fails to match germline, which may point to a read error. The chain employs TRBV19 and TRBJ1-1; no reliable D call. CDR3 length: 15 residues. Germline values: CDR1 LNHDA, CDR2 SQIVND (reference sequence). The CDR3: CASSHSFDANTEAFF. CDR3 DNA: TGTGCCAGTAGTCACTCTTTTGACGCGAACACGGAAGCTTTCTTT.

This chain links TRBV29-1 with TRBJ1-1, with 7 bases that match TRBD1. From germline, CDR1 is SQVTM and CDR2 ANQGSEA. The CDR3 sequence is 13 residues long. Trimming took 4 bases from V and 0 from J; bases not matched to a gene: 2. The CDR3 sequence is CSVGGGMNTEAFF. As DNA, the CDR3 is TGCAGCGTTGGAGGGGGCATGAACACTGAAGCTTTCTTT. Together with reference TRBV29-1 and TRBJ1-1, the CDR3 gives the full variable domain: SAVISQKPSRDICQRGTSLTIQCQVDSQVTMMFWYRQQPGQSLTLIATANQGSEATYESGFVIDKFPISRPNLTFSTLTVSNMSPEDSSIYLCSVGGGMNTEAFFGQGTRLTVV.

The chain uses TRBV7-6 and TRBJ1-1; D remains unclear. The CDR3 runs 14 residues. Trimming removed 0 bases from V and 7 bases from J, with 12 bases in between. Germline lookup yields CDR1 SGHVS and CDR2 FNYEAQ. CDR3 in DNA: TGTGCCAGCAGCTTAGCCGGGGAGGGAGTTGAAGCTTTCTTT. It encodes CASSLAGEGVEAFF.